This TCR beta chain appears in the sequencing data of a study of post-analysis software for immune sequencing data. This clonotype turned up a few times. The antigen remains unidentified. Germline V gene sequence: CDR1 KGHSH, CDR2 LQKENI. V shed 6 bases and J shed 0 bases, with 14 bases lying between them. The CDR3 length is 16 residues. TCR beta cDNA libraries included unique molecular identifiers. TCRdb reanalysed the PCR reads using MiXCR and keeps one entry per CDR3 protein. The table includes some 190,000 distinct CDR3 sequences, about 30% detected once. Study results and caveats: Patients carried roughly five TRBV segments more frequently than controls did, and TRBV5-6, TRBV5-1 and TRBV20-1 were among them.

The sequence was obtained from a girl under 18 with multiple sclerosis. The chain employs TRBV18 and TRBJ1-4; no clear D gene. The sample was blood. This CDR3 reads CASSIWQLTTNEKLFF. For the CDR3, the DNA is TGTGCCAGCTCGATATGGCAGCTAACAACTAATGAAAAACTGTTTTTT.